Below are 6 T cell receptor beta chains sequenced from a single sample in a study of cytomegalovirus exposure and HLA in healthy donors. In the PCR, 60 Vbeta and 13 Jbeta primers were used. Repertoires were generated with immunoSEQ multiplex PCR, while TCRdb's copy carries only in-frame clones and drops some. The data contain some 190,000 clones, under 80% of them singletons. Sequencing used PBMCs. The receptors stem from a man aged 25 to 40 in good health and CMV-seropositive.

This clone was seen a handful of times. The V and J genes are TRBV4-1 and TRBJ2-7; D might be TRBD2 (6 bases). Per the germline V gene, CDR1 is MGHRA and CDR2 is YSYEKL. This CDR3 contains 17 residues. V lost 0 bases and J 2 bases, leaving 17 bases between the germline ends. CDR3 sequence: CASSQDGTGAPTYEQYF. CDR3 DNA sequence: TGCGCCAGCAGCCAAGATGGAACGGGAGCGCCCACCTACGAGCAGTACTTC.

The DNA of the CDR3 is TGTGCCAGCGGTAAAGACCGCAGGGGAACCCATAATTCACCCCTCCACTTT. Translation: CASGKDRRGTHNSPLHF. This chain links TRBV6-1 with TRBJ1-6, with a weak D call TRBD1 (6 bases). Germline assignment: CDR1 MNHNS and CDR2 SASEGT. The CDR3 spans 17 residues. Trimming left V 8 bases short and J 5 bases short, with 22 bases between.

This chain joins TRBV5-1 and TRBJ2-2; D possibly corresponds to TRBD2 (5 bases). Trimming removed 4 bases at V and 2 bases at J, with 9 bases between. This CDR3 region has 14 residues. CDR1 is SGHRS, CDR2 YFSETQ, per germline. The CDR3 loop reads CASSGSPNTGELFF. CDR3 bases: TGCGCCAGCAGCGGGAGCCCAAACACCGGGGAGCTGTTTTTT.

The sample holds many counts of this clone. This chain connects TRBV21-1 to TRBJ2-2; the D call TRBD1 from the table was never checked on the DNA. TRBV21-1 represents a pseudogene. The CDR3 has 17 amino acids. The CDR3 loop is CASSKDLVRENTGELFF. The CDR3 region has the DNA TGTGCCAGCAGCAAGGATTTAGTCAGGGAAAACACCGGGGAGCTGTTTTTT.

The sample holds a few counts of this clone. The rearrangement uses TRBV9 and TRBJ2-1; D is possibly TRBD2 (6 bases). The germline CDR1 and CDR2 sequences are SGDLS and YYNGEE. CDR3 length: 16 residues. V lost 4 bases, J lost 5 bases, and 19 bases lay in between. CDR3 protein: CASSFRVAEGHNEQFF. CDR3 DNA sequence: TGTGCCAGCAGCTTCAGGGTAGCGGAGGGGCACAATGAGCAGTTCTTC.

The J gene is TRBJ2-3, the V gene TRBV6-1; possibly TRBD2 for D (6 bases). Germline V gene data show CDR1 as MNHNS and CDR2 as SASEGT. V shed 8 bases and J shed 6 bases, with 15 bases lying between them. The length of the CDR3 is 13 residues. The CDR3 DNA is TGTGCCAGCGGGGAGGCACCGGGGGATACGCAGTATTTT. Amino acids: CASGEAPGDTQYF.